The entry below describes one T cell receptor beta chain. The CDR3 spans 13 residues. In germline, CDR1 is SGHAT, CDR2 FQNNGV. V was pared by 0 bases and J by 6 bases, with 7 bases between. This specimen belongs to a study of blood T cell repertoires in COVID-19. About the research overall: Whether acute or convalescent, the COVID-19 samples came from the United States, Italy and Spain. T cells, B-cell-depleted T cells, or PBMCs supplied cDNA or gDNA.

Authors' processing steps: Nucleated cell number was recorded as an estimate derived from reference gene primer amplification. Assay used: immunoSEQ multiplex PCR; TCRdb lists only in-frame clones, some missing. Clonal size and the V and J genes are those of that table, whereas D and trimming came from the DNA. The sample holds under 200,000 clones, 75% to 95% seen once. The sample taken for sequencing was peripheral blood. The origin of this receptor is a man in his fifties with acute or convalescent COVID-19. This rearrangement joins TRBV11-2 to TRBJ2-3; no clear D gene. CDR3 amino acids: CASSLDRVDTQYF. The CDR3 DNA reads as TGTGCCAGCAGCTTAGATCGGGTGGATACGCAGTATTTT. Based on the CDR3 plus reference TRBV11-2 and TRBJ2-3, the full variable domain is EAGVAQSPRYKIIEKRQSVAFWCNPISGHATLYWYQQILGQGPKLLIQFQNNGVVDDSQLPKDRFSAERLKGVDSTLKIQPAKLEDSAVYLCASSLDRVDTQYFGPGTRLTVL.